The entry below gives a single TCR beta chain sequence along with its context. The sample is drawn from a study of shared clonotypes between healthy human individuals. Profiled with immunoSEQ multiplex PCR; TCRdb holds only in-frame clones, not every one. The sample lists 1,500,000 or so clones, 97% to 99% occurring once. From germline, CDR1 is SGHKS and CDR2 YYEKEE (reference sequence). The CDR3 loop spans 16 amino acids. The germline V and J ends were trimmed by 6 bases and 7 bases, with 22 bases remaining between them. The V gene is TRBV5-5, the J gene TRBJ2-2; the D gene is possibly TRBD1 (6 bases). This sequence originates from a man under 40 in good health. The source material was naive CD4+ T cells sorted from blood. Subset indicated: CD45RA+ positively selected. CDR3 loop: CASTPTGLEGVGELFF. The CDR3 coding sequence is TGTGCCAGCACCCCGACAGGCCTCGAGGGAGTCGGGGAGCTGTTTTTT. The full variable domain, in which reference TRBV5-5 and TRBJ2-2 provide the parts outside the CDR3, is DAGVTQSPTHLIKTRGQQVTLRCSPISGHKSVSWYQQVLGQGPQFIFQYYEKEERGRGNFPDRFSARQFPNYSSELNVNALLLGDSALYLCASTPTGLEGVGELFFGEGSRLTVL.